This TCR beta chain was recorded in a study of T cells after posttransplantation cyclophosphamide. The CDR3 covers 11 residues. Sequencing used immunoSEQ multiplex PCR; TCRdb keeps in-frame clones, though not all of them. The repertoire yields around 10,000 clones, none seen only once; the top ten contain approximately 15%. Treatment was busulfan-fludarabine conditioning, a marrow graft, and cyclophosphamide on days +3 and +4. The sequence derives from a female patient between 35 and 55 years old who received an allogeneic stem cell transplant from a related donor, was CMV-positive, and had no GVHD. Some T cells could come from the graft donor. This sequence joins TRBV21-1 and TRBJ2-5; the table's D call, TRBD2, has no DNA check behind it. TRBV21-1 is a listed pseudogene. The specimen was PBMCs, collected after allogeneic stem cell transplant with posttransplant cyclophosphamide. The CDR3 DNA reads as TGTGCCAGCAGCAAAACTGGAGAGCAGTACTTC. Protein product: CASSKTGEQYF.